Below are 9 T cell receptor beta chains sequenced from a single sample in a study of cytotoxic CD8 clonotypes in ibrutinib-treated CLL. The table came from immunoSEQ multiplex PCR; TCRdb's copy has only in-frame clones and leaves some out. The table lists hundreds of thousands of clones, less than 75% of them singletons. Source: PBMCs, taken after 24 months of ibrutinib treatment. All receptors come from a human donor with chronic lymphocytic leukemia.

The genes are TRBV29-1 and TRBJ2-5; 11 nucleotides match TRBD2. The V gene end was trimmed by 4 bases and the J gene end by 4 bases; junction bases not matched to a gene: 5. The CDR3 runs to 14 residues. The germline CDR1 and CDR2 sequences are SQVTM and ANQGSEA. For the CDR3, the DNA is TGCAGCGTTGTAATTACTAGCGGGAGAGAGACCCAGTACTTC. This encodes CSVVITSGRETQYF.

The chain joins TRBV30 to TRBJ2-1; 7 nucleotides align to TRBD1. The CDR3 is 15 residues long. Germline assignment: CDR1 GTSNPN and CDR2 SVGIG (reference sequence). V lost 0 bases and J lost 6; bases outside the gene matches: 8. As DNA, the CDR3 is TGTGCCTGGAGTGTACTAGGGGGCGGTTTCAATGAGCAGTTCTTC. As protein: CAWSVLGGGFNEQFF.

The V and J genes are TRBV29-1 and TRBJ2-5; TRBD1 might be the D (6 bases). This CDR3 region has 14 residues. V lost 4 bases to trimming and J lost 5 bases, with 17 bases between them. Germline CDR1 SQVTM, CDR2 ANQGSEA. The CDR3 coding sequence is TGCAGCGTTGGAGGACAGTTTTTGGGGGAGACCCAGTACTTC. It encodes CSVGGQFLGETQYF. Variable domain in full (rest from reference TRBV29-1 and TRBJ2-5): SAVISQKPSRDICQRGTSLTIQCQVDSQVTMMFWYRQQPGQSLTLIATANQGSEATYESGFVIDKFPISRPNLTFSTLTVSNMSPEDSSIYLCSVGGQFLGETQYFGPGTRLLVL.

In this sample, this clone turned up a few times. The chain has TRBV7-9 and TRBJ1-2; the D gene is possibly TRBD1 (6 bases). The CDR3 consists of 12 residues. Germline CDR1 is SEHNR and CDR2 is FQNEAQ (reference sequence). Trimming took 5 bases from V and 8 from J, leaving 12 bases between them. The CDR3 region has the DNA TGTGCCAGCAGCGGACCAGGGGAGGGCTACACCTTC. It codes for CASSGPGEGYTF.

This chain connects TRBV5-1 to TRBJ2-1; D is unresolved. CDR1 and CDR2 from the germline V gene are SGHRS and YFSETQ. CDR3 length: 12 amino acids. V dropped 2 bases and J dropped 6 bases, with 6 bases sitting between them. CDR3 sequence reads: CASSLKANEQFF. The CDR3 DNA reads TGCGCCAGCAGCTTAAAAGCCAATGAGCAGTTCTTC.

This clone has only a few counts. The genes are TRBV28 and TRBJ1-5, with 9 bases matching TRBD1. Germline CDR1 reads MDHEN; CDR2 reads SYDVKM. The V gene end was trimmed by 6 bases and the J gene end by 7 bases; junction bases not matched to a gene: 7. The CDR3 contains 14 residues. This CDR3 is CASRQTGGWQPQHF. CDR3 nucleotide sequence: TGTGCCAGCAGGCAAACAGGGGGCTGGCAGCCCCAGCATTTT.

This chain links TRBV4-2 with TRBJ2-3; D gene ambiguous. Per germline, CDR1 LGHNA and CDR2 YNFKEQ. The CDR3 runs to 17 residues. With 4 bases removed from V and 3 bases from J, the gap between germline ends came to 20 bases. The CDR3 DNA reads TGTGCCAGCAGCCCATCCGGCGGTCTAGTAAGGACAGATACGCAGTATTTT. Translating it yields CASSPSGGLVRTDTQYF.

This chain links TRBV9 with TRBJ2-1; 8 nucleotides match TRBD2. Germline V gene data show CDR1 as SGDLS and CDR2 as YYNGEE. This CDR3 region has 15 residues. J gave up 6 bases and V 4 bases, and 9 bases lay outside the gene matches. The CDR3 sequence: CASSPREGHRNEQFF. DNA for the CDR3: TGTGCCAGCAGCCCACGGGAGGGCCATCGCAATGAGCAGTTCTTC.

The chain uses TRBV7-2 and TRBJ2-1; the match to TRBD2 covers 7 bases. Germline CDR1 is SGHTA and CDR2 is FQGNSA. The CDR3 loop spans 14 amino acids. V lost 5 bases and J lost 13; bases outside the gene matches: 14. The CDR3 sequence is CASSPGGSRDFQFF. In nucleotides, the CDR3 is TGTGCCAGCAGCCCAGGCGGGAGCCGGGATTTCCAGTTCTTC.